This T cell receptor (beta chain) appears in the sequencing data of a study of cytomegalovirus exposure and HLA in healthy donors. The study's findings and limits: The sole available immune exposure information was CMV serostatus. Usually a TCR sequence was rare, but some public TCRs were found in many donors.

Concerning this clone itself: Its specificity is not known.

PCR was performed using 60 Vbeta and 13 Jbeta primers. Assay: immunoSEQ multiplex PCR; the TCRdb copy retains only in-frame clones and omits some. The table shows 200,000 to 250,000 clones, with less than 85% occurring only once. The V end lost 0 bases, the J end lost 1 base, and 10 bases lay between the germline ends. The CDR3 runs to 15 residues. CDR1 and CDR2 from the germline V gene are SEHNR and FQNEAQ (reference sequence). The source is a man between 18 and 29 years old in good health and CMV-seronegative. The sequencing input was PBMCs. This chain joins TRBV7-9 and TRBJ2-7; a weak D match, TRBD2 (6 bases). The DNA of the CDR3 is TGTGCCAGCAGCTTAGCGCCGGGGGTTTCCTACGAGCAGTACTTC. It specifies CASSLAPGVSYEQYF.